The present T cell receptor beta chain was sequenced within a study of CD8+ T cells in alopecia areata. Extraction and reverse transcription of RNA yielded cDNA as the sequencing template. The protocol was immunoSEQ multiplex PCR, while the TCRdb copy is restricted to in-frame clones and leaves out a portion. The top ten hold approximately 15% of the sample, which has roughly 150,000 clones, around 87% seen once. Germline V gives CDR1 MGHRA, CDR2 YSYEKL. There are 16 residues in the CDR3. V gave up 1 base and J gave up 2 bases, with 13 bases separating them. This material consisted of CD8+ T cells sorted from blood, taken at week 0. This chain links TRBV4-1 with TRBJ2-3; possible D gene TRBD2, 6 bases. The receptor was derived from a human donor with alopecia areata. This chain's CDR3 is CASSQVTGRTTDTQYF. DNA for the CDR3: TGCGCCAGCAGCCAAGTTACTGGGAGGACCACAGATACGCAGTATTTT.